The 29 T cell receptor beta chains presented below share a single source sample, sequenced in a study of blood T cell repertoires in COVID-19. The repertoire was sequenced with immunoSEQ multiplex PCR; TCRdb's copy has only in-frame clones and lacks some. The sample holds fewer than 80,000 clones, about 90% seen once. Sequencing was performed on peripheral blood. These receptors all come from a man in his fifties or sixties with acute or convalescent COVID-19.

This clone has a single count. Other DNA variants within this sample encode the same CDR3. This chain joins TRBV9 and TRBJ1-1; no clear D gene. This CDR3 has 15 amino acids. Between the trimmed V and J ends, which lost 0 bases and 4 bases, there was a span of 13 bases. Germline V gene lookup returns CDR1 SGDLS and CDR2 YYNGEE. CDR3 nucleotides: TGTGCCAGCAGCGTAGTAACAGCAGGAGGCACTGAAGCTTTCTTT. Translation gives CASSVVTAGGTEAFF.

J is TRBJ1-1 and V is TRBV19; 7 bases line up with TRBD1. The CDR3 totals 13 residues. The V and J ends lost 1 base and 5 bases, in that order; junction bases with no gene match: 1. Germline V gene sequence: CDR1 LNHDA, CDR2 SQIVND (reference sequence). DNA for the CDR3: TGTGCCAGTAGTATAGTGACAGGGACTGAAGCTTTCTTT. Protein sequence: CASSIVTGTEAFF.

This clone showed up just a few times. The CDR3 coding sequence is TGCGCCAGCAGCCAAAAGACAGATTACGAGCAGTACTTC. Protein sequence: CASSQKTDYEQYF. The chain recombines TRBV4-1 with TRBJ2-7; possibly TRBD1 for D (5 bases). Trimming shortened V by 2 bases and J by 4 bases, and 9 bases separated the two germline ends. CDR1 and CDR2 (germline): MGHRA, YSYEKL. The CDR3 spans 13 residues.

Comments on this clone: A read error may produce the germline difference seen at one junction end. The V and J genes are TRBV7-9 and TRBJ2-3; possible D gene TRBD2, 5 bases. The CDR3 length is 12 residues. Germline V lookup: CDR1 SEHNR, CDR2 FQNEAQ (reference sequence). CDR3 nucleotide sequence: TGTGCCAGCAGCAAGCGGAGTCTAGCCGAGATTTTT. This gives the protein CASSKRSLAEIF.

This chain links TRBV19 with TRBJ2-1, with a weak D call TRBD1 (6 bases). This CDR3 has 15 amino acids. The germline CDR1 and CDR2 sequences are LNHDA and SQIVND (reference sequence). V dropped 8 bases and J dropped 3 bases, with 17 bases sitting between them. The CDR3 region has the DNA TGTGCCAGTCGGCATCCGGACAGCTACTACAATGAGCAGTTCTTC. Translation: CASRHPDSYYNEQFF. The whole variable domain, remainder taken from reference TRBV19 and TRBJ2-1, is DGGITQSPKYLFRKEGQNVTLSCEQNLNHDAMYWYRQDPGQGLRLIYYSQIVNDFQKGDIAEGYSVSREKKESFPLTVTSAQKNPTAFYLCASRHPDSYYNEQFFGPGTRLTVL.

CDR3 loop: CASSRDLNTGELFF. Here the CDR3 DNA reads TGTGCCAGCAGCAGGGACTTGAACACCGGGGAGCTGTTTTTT. The chain uses TRBV3-1 (or the pseudogene TRBV3-2) and TRBJ2-2, with a possible D match to TRBD2 (6 bases). The V end lost 5 bases, the J end lost 1 base, and 8 bases lay between the germline ends. Per the germline V gene, CDR1 is LGHDT and CDR2 is YNNKEL (reference sequence). The CDR3 totals 14 residues.

The rearrangement uses TRBV10-3 and TRBJ2-1; 8 nucleotides agree with TRBD2. CDR3 length: 15 amino acids. Trimming cost V 0 bases and J 7 bases; bases outside gene matches: 5. Germline CDR1 ENHRY, CDR2 SYGVKD. The CDR3 protein is CAISESRTSRNEQFF. The CDR3 nucleotides are TGTGCCATCAGTGAGTCTAGGACTAGCCGGAATGAGCAGTTCTTC.

This clone was picked up a small number of times. V and J are TRBV7-9 and TRBJ1-6, with 8 nucleotides matching TRBD1. From germline, CDR1 is SEHNR and CDR2 FQNEAQ (reference sequence). This CDR3 contains 14 residues. V lost 5 bases to trimming and J lost 10 bases; unmatched junction nucleotides: 7. The CDR3 nucleotides read TGTGCCAGCAGCAAGACAGGGGCGGGATCACCCCTCCACTTT. Residues: CASSKTGAGSPLHF.

The CDR3 is CAWSVRQGYGYTF. In DNA form, the CDR3 reads TGTGCCTGGAGTGTACGGCAGGGCTATGGCTACACCTTC. J is TRBJ1-2 and V is TRBV30; TRBD1 is a possible D gene (5 bases). The CDR3 is made up of 13 amino acids. V was shortened by 0 bases and J by 4 bases, with 9 bases between the two germline ends. Germline CDR1 and CDR2: GTSNPN and SVGIG (reference sequence).

V and J are TRBV7-8 and TRBJ2-1; maybe TRBD2 (5 bases). CDR3 length equals 15 residues. Germline-derived CDR1 and CDR2 are SGHVS and FQNEAQ. Trimming removed 3 bases at V and 0 bases at J, with 9 bases between. The CDR3 loop reads CASSFRAVSYNEQFF. The DNA for the CDR3 is TGTGCCAGCAGCTTTAGAGCGGTCTCCTACAATGAGCAGTTCTTC. The entire variable domain, with the rest obtained from reference TRBV7-8 and TRBJ2-1, is as follows: GAGVSQSPRYKVAKRGQDVALRCDPISGHVSLFWYQQALGQGPEFLTYFQNEAQLDKSGLPSDRFFAERPEGSVSTLKIQRTQQEDSAVYLCASSFRAVSYNEQFFGPGTRLTVL.

J is TRBJ2-1 and V is TRBV7-9; 10 nucleotides align to TRBD2. Germline values: CDR1 SEHNR, CDR2 FQNEAQ (reference sequence). The CDR3 is 15 amino acids. Trimming cost V 6 bases and J 5 bases; bases outside gene matches: 7. The CDR3 nucleotides read TGTGCCAGCAGTTTTAGCGGGAGGCCCGACAATGAGCAGTTCTTC. Amino acids: CASSFSGRPDNEQFF.

The rearrangement uses TRBV15 and TRBJ2-7, with D maybe TRBD2 (5 bases). This CDR3 region has 15 residues. V was shortened by 0 bases and J by 2 bases, with 11 bases between the two germline ends. Germline V lookup: CDR1 LNHNV, CDR2 YYDKDF (reference sequence). In DNA, the CDR3 is TGTGCCACCAGCAGAGATCACGGACTCGCCTACGAGCAGTACTTC. The encoded protein is CATSRDHGLAYEQYF.

A few counts support this clone. This chain uses TRBV9 with TRBJ2-7, with TRBD2 identical over 10 bases. CDR1 and CDR2 (germline): SGDLS, YYNGEE. J gave up 7 bases and V 0 bases, and 10 bases lay outside the gene matches. The CDR3 totals 16 residues. The CDR3: CASSVGGLAGASEQYF. The CDR3 region has the DNA TGTGCCAGCAGCGTAGGGGGGCTAGCGGGAGCGAGTGAGCAGTACTTC.

This chain links TRBV10-1 with TRBJ1-1, with D tentatively TRBD1 (5 bases). This CDR3 region has 15 residues. CDR1 and CDR2 (germline): WNHNN, SYGVQD (reference sequence). V was clipped by 2 bases and J by 1 base, with 11 bases between them. The CDR3 region has the DNA TGCGCCAGCAGTGAGGTGGCGGGACGGAACACTGAAGCTTTCTTT. This sequence encodes CASSEVAGRNTEAFF.

V usage is TRBV6-5 and J usage is TRBJ2-5; 8 bases are a match to TRBD2. The germline gives CDR1 MNHEY, CDR2 SVGAGI. The CDR3 extends over 15 amino acids. With V trimmed by 8 bases and J by 2 bases, 10 bases remained unmatched. In DNA, the CDR3 is TGTGCCAGCGCTCGTAGCGGGACCGAACAAGAGACCCAGTACTTC. Its protein is CASARSGTEQETQYF.

This chain links TRBV4-1 with TRBJ2-7; D ambiguous. This CDR3 has 14 residues. CDR1 and CDR2 (germline): MGHRA, YSYEKL. Trimming cost V 4 bases and J 2 bases, with 12 bases left between them. CDR3 nucleotide sequence: TGCGCCAGCAGCCCCACCGTTGACACCTACGAGCAGTACTTC. Translated: CASSPTVDTYEQYF.

The chain joins TRBV2 to TRBJ1-1; the match to TRBD1 covers 9 bases. This CDR3 is built from 15 residues. Germline CDR1 reads SNHLY; CDR2 reads FYNNEI. Trimming took 7 bases from V and 7 from J; bases not matched to a gene: 13. The CDR3, as DNA: TGTGCCAGCATGGGTACAGGGGGCTCGTCGAGTGAAGCTTTCTTT. This gives the protein CASMGTGGSSSEAFF.

The chain carries TRBV10-3 and TRBJ1-4, with 10 bases fitting TRBD1. This CDR3 region has 17 residues. The germline V gene encodes CDR1 ENHRY and CDR2 SYGVKD. Trimming at V came to 6 bases and at J to 5 bases, leaving 12 bases not matched to a gene. For the CDR3, the DNA is TGTGCCATCAGCCCTCACCGAGACAGGGGGCAAAATGAAAAACTGTTTTTT. This translates into CAISPHRDRGQNEKLFF.

V usage is TRBV14 and J usage is TRBJ2-5, with D hard to call. The V gene lost 2 bases and the J gene lost 3 bases, with 7 bases spanning the gap. This CDR3 is 13 amino acids long. Germline lookup yields CDR1 SGHDN and CDR2 FVKESK. CDR3 in amino acids: CASSQINKETQYF. DNA for the CDR3: TGTGCCAGCAGCCAAATTAATAAAGAGACCCAGTACTTC. Full variable domain (missing parts from reference TRBV14 and TRBJ2-5): EAGVTQFPSHSVIEKGQTVTLRCDPISGHDNLYWYRRVMGKEIKFLLHFVKESKQDESGMPNNRFLAERTGGTYSTLKVQPAELEDSGVYFCASSQINKETQYFGPGTRLLVL.

The chain couples TRBV6-5 to TRBJ1-2; 11 bases map to TRBD1. The CDR3 is 14 residues long. Unmatched junction bases numbered 6, after V lost 5 bases and J lost 7 bases. CDR1 and CDR2 from the germline V gene are MNHEY and SVGAGI. CDR3 bases: TGTGCCAGCAGTCTTGGACAGGGGGCGCTTGGCTACACCTTC. This translates into CASSLGQGALGYTF.

There are a few counts of this clone. The V gene is TRBV5-1, the J gene TRBJ2-3; 8 nucleotides match TRBD2. The CDR3 is made up of 15 amino acids. The germline gives CDR1 SGHRS, CDR2 YFSETQ. After removal of 0 bases from V and 4 bases from J, the junction contained 4 bases not matched to a gene. This chain's CDR3 is CASSLAAGVSDTQYF. Here the CDR3 DNA reads TGCGCCAGCAGCTTGGCAGCGGGAGTATCAGATACGCAGTATTTT. Full variable domain (missing parts from reference TRBV5-1 and TRBJ2-3): KAGVTQTPRYLIKTRGQQVTLSCSPISGHRSVSWYQQTPGQGLQFLFEYFSETQRNKGNFPGRFSGRQFSNSRSEMNVSTLELGDSALYLCASSLAAGVSDTQYFGPGTRLTVL.

J is TRBJ2-2 and V is TRBV6-5; TRBD2 is a possible D gene (5 bases). Per germline, CDR1 MNHEY and CDR2 SVGAGI. CDR3 length: 14 amino acids. V lost 7 bases and J lost 2, with 11 bases in between. The CDR3 DNA sequence: TGTGCCAGCAAACGGACTTCTAACACCGGGGAGCTGTTTTTT. It is translated as CASKRTSNTGELFF.

This clone was seen just once. The chain has TRBV30 and TRBJ1-3; 8 nucleotides agree with TRBD1. The junction had 5 bases not matched to a gene; V was cut back by 1 base and J by 3 bases. The CDR3 spans 15 residues. Germline loops: CDR1 GTSNPN, CDR2 SVGIG (reference sequence). The CDR3 reads CAWSGTGKDGNTIYF. The CDR3 DNA follows: TGTGCCTGGAGTGGGACAGGGAAGGATGGAAACACCATATATTTT.

The chain has TRBV11-2 and TRBJ1-1; D unclear. The CDR3 runs to 12 residues. V lost 3 bases and J 11 bases, leaving 13 bases between the germline ends. The germline V gene has CDR1 SGHAT and CDR2 FQNNGV. The CDR3 DNA reads as TGTGCCAGCAGCTTGGGTAGCCTTGGGGCTTTCTTT. This codes for CASSLGSLGAFF.

V is TRBV5-5 and J is TRBJ2-5, with D maybe TRBD1 (6 bases). Germline CDR1 reads SGHKS; CDR2 reads YYEKEE (reference sequence). Between the trimmed V and J ends, which lost 3 bases and 2 bases, there was a span of 11 bases. This CDR3 comprises 14 residues. The CDR3 coding sequence is TGTGCCAGCAGCTGGGGGCAGTTGCAAGAGACCCAGTACTTC. Translated: CASSWGQLQETQYF.

The chain carries TRBV6-5 and TRBJ1-1; perhaps TRBD1 as D (5 bases). Looked up from germline, CDR1 is MNHEY and CDR2 is SVGAGI. The CDR3 has 13 amino acids. V gave up 6 bases and J gave up 6 bases, with 14 bases separating them. CDR3 loop: CASRRSQGAEAFF. The DNA for the CDR3 is TGTGCCAGCAGGAGATCGCAGGGCGCTGAAGCTTTCTTT.

The chain couples TRBV28 to TRBJ2-3, with D perhaps matching TRBD2 (5 bases). CDR1 is MDHEN, CDR2 SYDVKM, per germline. The V end lost 6 bases, the J end lost 6 bases, and 16 bases lay between the germline ends. The CDR3 is 14 residues long. The CDR3 nucleotides read TGTGCCAGCAGCCAGACGGCCGGACTGGATACGCAGTATTTT. Its protein is CASSQTAGLDTQYF.

V and J are TRBV10-3 and TRBJ2-5; 12 nucleotides align to TRBD1. Trimming removed 5 bases from V and 5 bases from J; junction bases left unmatched: 9. Germline V gene sequence: CDR1 ENHRY, CDR2 SYGVKD. This CDR3 region has 16 residues. Here the CDR3 DNA reads TGTGCCATCAGTCCGGGACAGGGGGCGCTCGGGGAGACCCAGTACTTC. As protein: CAISPGQGALGETQYF.

This rearrangement joins TRBV5-1 to TRBJ2-2; TRBD2 matches 9 bases. With V trimmed by 5 bases and J by 4 bases, 0 bases remained unmatched. Germline lookup yields CDR1 SGHRS and CDR2 YFSETQ. The CDR3 covers 13 residues. This CDR3 reads CASRLAGTGELFF. CDR3 in DNA: TGCGCCAGCAGACTAGCGGGCACCGGGGAGCTGTTTTTT.